This T cell receptor (beta chain) appears in the sequencing data of a study of blood T cell repertoires in COVID-19. Study as a whole: T cells, B-cell-depleted T cells, or PBMCs provided the cDNA or gDNA that served as material.

In germline, CDR1 is MNHEY, CDR2 SVGEGT. V lost 1 base and J 7 bases, leaving 5 bases between the germline ends. The CDR3 consists of 12 residues. Some clones are missing from TCRdb's copy, which holds only in-frame ones; the method was immunoSEQ multiplex PCR. In the table there are about 64,000 clones, roughly 93% of which are singletons. This clone was counted between two and nine times. Sequenced input: peripheral blood. This TCR was recovered from a human donor in a cohort sampled during active COVID-19. V gene TRBV6-2 or TRBV6-3 combines with J gene TRBJ2-1, with D unresolved. CDR3: CASSYFRNEQFF. The CDR3 coding sequence is TGTGCCAGCAGTTACTTCAGAAATGAGCAGTTCTTC.